Listed below are T cell receptor beta chains from one sample, sequenced in a study of blood T cell repertoires in COVID-19. The table came from immunoSEQ multiplex PCR; TCRdb's copy has only in-frame clones and leaves some out. Of roughly 170,000 clones detected, 80% to 90% appear once; the ten largest clones hold roughly 4%. Sequenced: PBMCs or T cells enriched from blood (not recorded which). These receptor sequences come from a woman between 45 and 65 years old in a cohort exposed to, infected with or recovered from COVID-19 (not recorded which). CDR3s include the opening cysteine and the closing phenylalanine or tryptophan. A D gene is named only where the DNA matches it firmly. Clone sizes are given selectively: once, few, many, or a class where the clone is expanded.

CDR3nt: TGTGCCAGCAGCTTAGGCGGGGGGGCCACAGATACGCAGTATTTT
CDR3aa: CASSLGGGATDTQYF
abundance: .
v_gene: TRBV11-3
j_gene: TRBJ2-3
d_gene: TRBD2

CDR3nt: TGTGCCAGCACCAGAGGACAGAGCTCCTACAATGAGCAGTTCTTC
CDR3aa: CASTRGQSSYNEQFF
abundance: .
v_gene: TRBV6-5
j_gene: TRBJ2-1
d_gene: .

CDR3nt: TGTGCCAGCAGTAGGGCCGGACTTCCTTACAATGAGCAGTTCTTC
CDR3aa: CASSRAGLPYNEQFF
abundance: .
v_gene: TRBV6-4
j_gene: TRBJ2-1
d_gene: .

CDR3nt: TGTGCCAGCTCACTCGGACAGGGGCGGGAGACCCAGTACTTC
CDR3aa: CASSLGQGRETQYF
abundance: .
v_gene: TRBV18
j_gene: TRBJ2-5
d_gene: TRBD1

CDR3nt: TGTGCCAGCAGCTTAGTAAGGGAGACGAGCGGCGAGACCCAGTACTTC
CDR3aa: CASSLVRETSGETQYF
abundance: .
v_gene: TRBV7-2
j_gene: TRBJ2-5
d_gene: .

CDR3nt: TGTGCCAGCAGCTACACTAGCGGGAGTGAATACGAGCAGTACTTC
CDR3aa: CASSYTSGSEYEQYF
abundance: once
v_gene: TRBV11-2
j_gene: TRBJ2-7
d_gene: TRBD2

CDR3nt: TGTGCCACCATGAGGGCTTCAGGCGGGGAGCTGTTTTTT
CDR3aa: CATMRASGGELFF
abundance: .
v_gene: TRBV24-1
j_gene: TRBJ2-2
d_gene: .

CDR3nt: TGTGCCACCAGTTATTCCGGGACTAGCGGGACTGAGCAGTTCTTC
CDR3aa: CATSYSGTSGTEQFF
abundance: .
v_gene: TRBV24-1
j_gene: TRBJ2-1
d_gene: TRBD2

CDR3nt: TGTGCCAGCAGTTTCGTACAGGGGGCGCGTTACACCGGGGAGCTGTTTTTT
CDR3aa: CASSFVQGARYTGELFF
abundance: .
v_gene: TRBV28
j_gene: TRBJ2-2
d_gene: TRBD1

CDR3nt: TGTGCCACCTCCCGGGACAGGGATATGGAGACCCAGTACTTC
CDR3aa: CATSRDRDMETQYF
abundance: .
v_gene: TRBV7-9
j_gene: TRBJ2-5
d_gene: TRBD1

CDR3nt: TGTGCCAGCAGCGGACAGGGGGCGCGACTTATCAGTGAAGCTTTCTTT
CDR3aa: CASSGQGARLISEAFF
abundance: .
v_gene: TRBV28
j_gene: TRBJ1-1
d_gene: TRBD1